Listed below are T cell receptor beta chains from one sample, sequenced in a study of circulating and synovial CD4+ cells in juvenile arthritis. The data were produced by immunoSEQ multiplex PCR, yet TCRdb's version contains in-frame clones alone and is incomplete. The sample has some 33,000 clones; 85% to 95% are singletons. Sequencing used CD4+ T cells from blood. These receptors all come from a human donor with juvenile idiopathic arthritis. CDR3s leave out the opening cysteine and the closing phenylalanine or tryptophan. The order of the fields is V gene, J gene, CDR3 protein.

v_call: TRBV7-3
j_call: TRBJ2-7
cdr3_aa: ASSLKSPATRRVHEQY

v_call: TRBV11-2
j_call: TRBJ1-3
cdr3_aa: ASSLEQGLISGNTIY

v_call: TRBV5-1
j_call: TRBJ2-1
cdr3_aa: ASSLFGEDEQF

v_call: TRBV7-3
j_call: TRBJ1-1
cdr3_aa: ASSPQGNTEAF

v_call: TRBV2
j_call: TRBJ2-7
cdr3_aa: ASSQFGTVAYEQY

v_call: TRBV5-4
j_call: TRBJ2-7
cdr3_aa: ASSTQAGSSYEQY

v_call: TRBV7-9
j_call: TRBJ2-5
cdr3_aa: ASSLIVNRGLETQY

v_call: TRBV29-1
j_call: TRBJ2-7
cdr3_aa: SVMYAAGVGEQY

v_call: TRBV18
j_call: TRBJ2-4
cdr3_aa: ASSPVGLAKNIQY

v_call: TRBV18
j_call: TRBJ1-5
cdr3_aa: ASSPLGQADQPQH